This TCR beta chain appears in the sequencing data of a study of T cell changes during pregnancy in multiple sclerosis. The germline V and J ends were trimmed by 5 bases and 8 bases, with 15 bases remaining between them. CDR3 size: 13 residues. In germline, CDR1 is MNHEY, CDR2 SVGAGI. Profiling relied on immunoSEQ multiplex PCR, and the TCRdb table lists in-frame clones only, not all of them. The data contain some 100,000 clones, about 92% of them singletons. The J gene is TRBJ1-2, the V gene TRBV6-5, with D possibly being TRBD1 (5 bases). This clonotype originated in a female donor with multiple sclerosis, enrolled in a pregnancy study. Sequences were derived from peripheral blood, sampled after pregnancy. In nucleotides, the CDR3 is TGTGCCAGCAGTAGCTACGGGGGACTAGGCTACACCTTC. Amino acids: CASSSYGGLGYTF.